These 14 T cell receptor beta chains share one sample of origin, sequenced in a study of blood T cell repertoires in COVID-19. The assay was immunoSEQ multiplex PCR, and TCRdb's table has in-frame clones only and misses some. Among just over 300,000 clones listed, about 88% were seen once. Specimen: PBMCs or T cells enriched from blood (not recorded which). These receptors came from a middle-aged woman who had recovered from COVID-19.

V is TRBV28 and J is TRBJ2-2, with TRBD2 matching over 8 bases. The CDR3 covers 16 residues. The junction had 7 bases not matched to a gene; V was cut back by 3 bases and J by 4 bases. The germline V gene encodes CDR1 MDHEN and CDR2 SYDVKM. CDR3 loop: CASSFDTGGPTGELFF. CDR3 sequence (DNA): TGTGCCAGCAGTTTTGATACGGGGGGGCCCACCGGGGAGCTGTTTTTT.

The rearrangement links TRBV6-5 to TRBJ2-1, with 8 positions matching TRBD1. Trimming took 4 bases from V and 9 from J; bases not matched to a gene: 11. This CDR3 contains 15 residues. Germline CDR1 reads MNHEY; CDR2 reads SVGAGI. The chain's CDR3 is CASSSGTGTRGEQFF. The CDR3, as DNA: TGTGCCAGCAGTTCTGGGACAGGAACTAGGGGTGAGCAGTTCTTC.

This clone has more than one count but fewer than ten. This sequence joins TRBV7-8 and TRBJ2-2, with 9 bases aligning to TRBD2. The germline V gene encodes CDR1 SGHVS and CDR2 FQNEAQ. The CDR3 covers 15 residues. J was trimmed by 6 bases and V by 6 bases; bases with no gene match: 8. The CDR3 sequence: CASSNSGRDPGELFF. DNA for the CDR3: TGTGCCAGCAGTAATAGCGGGAGAGATCCCGGGGAGCTGTTTTTT.

The V and J genes are TRBV29-1 and TRBJ1-1; D ambiguous. Germline lookup yields CDR1 SQVTM and CDR2 ANQGSEA. Trimming cost V 6 bases and J 4 bases, with 12 bases left between them. CDR3 size: 12 residues. The CDR3 DNA reads TGCAGCGTCCAAGGCGGTGCCACTGAAGCTTTCTTT. Encoded protein: CSVQGGATEAFF.

This clone occurred once. J is TRBJ2-3 and V is TRBV11-3; no clear D gene. CDR3 length: 13 residues. CDR1 and CDR2 from the germline V gene are SGHNT and YENEEA. The V and J ends lost 4 bases and 6 bases respectively, with 11 bases between them. For the CDR3, the DNA is TGTGCCAGCAGCTCCCTAGTTGGGGATACGCAGTATTTT. This encodes CASSSLVGDTQYF.

This chain links TRBV7-2 with TRBJ1-1; D may be TRBD1 (6 bases). Germline V gene sequence: CDR1 SGHTA, CDR2 FQGNSA. The CDR3 totals 15 residues. V gave up 1 base and J gave up 3 bases, with 12 bases separating them. The CDR3 sequence is CASSLGGGLDTEAFF. The CDR3 DNA follows: TGTGCCAGCAGCTTAGGAGGGGGATTGGACACTGAAGCTTTCTTT.

The J gene is TRBJ2-1, the V gene TRBV21-1; the D segment call TRBD2 is taken from the table without a DNA check. TRBV21-1 is a recognized pseudogene. CDR3 length: 13 residues. The CDR3 region has the DNA TGTGCCAGCAGCCCCACCGCGGGGTGCGAGCAGTTCTTC. This sequence encodes CASSPTAGCEQFF.

The chain has TRBV10-1 and TRBJ1-1; unclear D gene. The CDR3 has 8 residues. Trimming removed 10 bases at V and 11 bases at J, with 8 bases between. The germline V gene encodes CDR1 WNHNN and CDR2 SYGVQD (reference sequence). Here the CDR3 DNA reads TGCGCCACCACGGGGGCTTTCTTT. This encodes CATTGAFF.

This chain connects TRBV28 to TRBJ1-5; a weak D match, TRBD1 (6 bases). Germline V gene sequence: CDR1 MDHEN, CDR2 SYDVKM. V lost 2 bases and J lost 1, with 9 bases in between. CDR3 length: 15 amino acids. The CDR3 loop is CASSLAGASNQPQHF. CDR3 nucleotide sequence: TGTGCCAGCAGTTTAGCAGGGGCCAGCAATCAGCCCCAGCATTTT.

The gene calls are TRBV30 and TRBJ1-5; tentative D call: TRBD1 (5 bases). Trimming shortened V by 2 bases and J by 3 bases, and 8 bases separated the two germline ends. CDR3 length: 13 residues. The germline V gene has CDR1 GTSNPN and CDR2 SVGIG (reference sequence). As DNA, the CDR3 is TGTGCCTGGAGTCCTGGGGCCAATCAGCCCCAGCATTTT. It specifies CAWSPGANQPQHF.

DNA of the CDR3: TGTGCCAGCAGCGCCCAAGGGACATCGGGTGGGAACACTGAAGCTTTCTTT. It yields the protein CASSAQGTSGGNTEAFF. The rearrangement uses TRBV7-2 and TRBJ1-1; D may be TRBD1 (6 bases). The CDR3 has 17 residues. Germline CDR1 reads SGHTA; CDR2 reads FQGNSA. V lost 5 bases and J 1 base, leaving 20 bases between the germline ends.

J is TRBJ2-5 and V is TRBV7-3; TRBD2 might be the D (5 bases). The CDR3 length is 14 residues. Germline CDR1 is SGHTA and CDR2 is FQGTGA. Trimming removed 3 bases at V and 5 bases at J, with 13 bases between. The CDR3 sequence is CASSFGGLVETQYF. The CDR3 DNA reads TGTGCCAGCAGCTTCGGCGGGCTCGTTGAGACCCAGTACTTC.

This chain connects TRBV29-1 to TRBJ2-7; TRBD1 matches at 7 bases. CDR3 length: 14 amino acids. V lost 1 base and J lost 2; bases outside the gene matches: 5. The germline V gene encodes CDR1 SQVTM and CDR2 ANQGSEA. The CDR3 DNA follows: TGCAGCGTTGAAGTCTCAGGGGGTACCTACGAGCAGTACTTC. Protein sequence: CSVEVSGGTYEQYF.

In DNA, the CDR3 is TGTGCCAGCAGCTATCCCCGAATGGGGGACACCAGCACAGATACGCAGTATTTT. Protein product: CASSYPRMGDTSTDTQYF. The chain is built from TRBV5-6 and TRBJ2-3; D perhaps matches TRBD1 (6 bases). V was cut by 3 bases and J by 0 bases, with 20 bases left in between. Germline V gene lookup returns CDR1 SGHDT and CDR2 YYEEEE. This CDR3 has 18 residues. The full variable domain, rest sourced from reference TRBV5-6 and TRBJ2-3, is DAGVTQSPTHLIKTRGQQVTLRCSPKSGHDTVSWYQQALGQGPQFIFQYYEEEERQRGNFPDRFSGHQFPNYSSELNVNALLLGDSALYLCASSYPRMGDTSTDTQYFGPGTRLTVL.